This T cell receptor beta chain was captured in a study of identical twins (dated by TCRdb to between 2015 and 2016). Turning to the overall study: The study deep-sequenced TCR alpha and beta repertoires from monozygotic twins, unrelated adults of various ages and cord blood to test whether fetal clonotypes persist. To rule out contamination, the twin experiments were replicated at different times with different library preparation protocols.

All donors were healthy Caucasians. Three unrelated non-twin adults were also sequenced: a male aged 18 to 30, a male aged 50 to 59 and a female aged 50 to 59. Using Miltenyi CD45RO+ enrichment and human naive T-cell isolation kits, memory (CD45RO+) and naive T cells were isolated from PBMC. The library was obtained by 5' RACE. Sequencing relied on an Illumina HiSeq 2000. Template switching introduced a universal primer binding site; the final cDNA contained a unique molecular identifier, enabling accurate counting of TCR cDNA molecules. Specific primers in the conserved constant-segment region were used to synthesize first-strand cDNA for TCR alpha and beta chains. Each cDNA library was double barcoded, with a SMART-Mk sample barcode plus Illumina barcodes, to control for contamination. TruSeq adapter sequences and Illumina sample barcodes were added in two successive PCR steps. TCR alpha and beta cDNA libraries were sequenced on the Illumina HiSeq platform with custom primers. Per the source publication's procedure: MiGEC processed the raw reads to extract unique molecular identifiers, while MiXCR was used to determine the CDR3 positions. For each individual, recombination models were inferred using an EM algorithm with the repgenHMM and IGoR tools. Shared clonotype analysis was performed with the tcR package in R, normalizing sharing by the product of cloneset sizes. To study raw recombination without the effects of thymic and clonal selection, out-of-frame nonproductive sequences were analyzed. TCRdb reran the public reads through fastp at Q25 and MiXCR, keeping productive beta chains. For every CDR3 protein sequence, its rows merge into one entry that carries the most common genes and DNA. Clone size and V and J calls follow TCRdb, not the original study. Here the sample has about 390,000 distinct CDR3 sequences; approximately 8.7% occur a single time. The top ten constitute roughly 8.7% of the sample.

CDR1 and CDR2 are drawn from the germline V gene: LGHNA, YNFKEQ. The germline ends are 14 bases apart after V is trimmed by 0 bases and J by 3 bases. The CDR3 has 16 amino acids, counting the end cysteine and phenylalanine. Only CDR3 DNA is held: 48 bases, read in frame from base 1. On the study overall, not on this receptor specifically: Out-of-frame TCR alpha sequences shared between twins showed an excess of low generation-probability sequences compared with coincidental sharing between unrelated individuals. Invariant T cells such as MAIT and iNKT could partly confound zero-insertion analyses, though diverse VJ usage argued against this for most clonotypes. In monozygotic twins, recombination models systematically underestimated out-of-frame TCR alpha sharing, but the models matched the sharing seen between unrelated individuals. Conclusions relied on cross-sectional statistical analysis, since the same donors could not be followed over many years. Abundant cord blood beta clonotypes had fewer insertions, young adult naive repertoires showed a similar but weaker trend, and memory repertoires showed no such trend. The excess sharing between twins in beta out-of-frame sequences was weaker because fewer shared sequences reduced the signal-to-noise ratio.

In regard to this clonotype: The target of this receptor is not known. Per-nucleotide qualities are absent, and no much larger clonotype sits a single base away.

This TCR came from a woman aged 45-60 years in good health. Sequencing was performed on naive T cells sorted from blood. The sample's cell subset or site label, in plain terms: cells isolated with a human naive T-cell isolation kit. The chain employs TRBV4-2 and TRBJ1-2; the D gene is perhaps TRBD1, on 5 matching bases. The DNA sequence reads TGTGCCAGCAGCCAAGATACAGGAGCAGCTCACTATGGCTACACCTTC. Translated, this gives CASSQDTGAAHYGYTF.